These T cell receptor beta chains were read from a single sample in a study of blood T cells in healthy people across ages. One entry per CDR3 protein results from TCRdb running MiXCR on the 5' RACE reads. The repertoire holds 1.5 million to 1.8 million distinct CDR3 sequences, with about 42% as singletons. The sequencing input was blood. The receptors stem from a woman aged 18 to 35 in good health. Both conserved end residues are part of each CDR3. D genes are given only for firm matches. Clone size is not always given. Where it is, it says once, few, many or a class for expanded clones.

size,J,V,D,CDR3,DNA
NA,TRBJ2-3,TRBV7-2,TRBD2,CASSLVLTSGTSTDTQYF,TGTGCCAGCAGCTTAGTTTTAACCAGCGGGACTAGCACAGATACGCAGTATTTT
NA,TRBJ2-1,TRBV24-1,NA,CATSDKGSSYNEQFF,TGTGCCACCAGTGACAAGGGTAGCTCCTACAATGAGCAGTTCTTC
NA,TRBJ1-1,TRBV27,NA,CASSLQPRITEAFF,TGTGCCAGCAGTTTACAGCCCCGGATTACTGAAGCTTTCTTT
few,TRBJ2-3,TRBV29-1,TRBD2,CSVGLAGGPTDTQYF,TGCAGCGTAGGACTAGCGGGGGGGCCAACAGATACGCAGTATTTT
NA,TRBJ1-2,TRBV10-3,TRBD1,CAIETGAKYGYTF,TGTGCCATCGAGACAGGGGCCAAATATGGCTATACCTTC
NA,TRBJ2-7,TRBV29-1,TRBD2,CSVESSGGSYEQYF,TGCAGCGTTGAATCTAGCGGGGGCTCCTACGAGCAGTACTTC
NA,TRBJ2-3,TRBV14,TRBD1,CASSLRDSLTDTQYF,TGTGCCAGCAGCCTACGGGACAGCCTCACAGATACGCAGTATTTT
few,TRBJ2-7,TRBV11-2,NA,CASSSRDGGSYEQYF,TGTGCCAGCAGCAGCCGGGACGGAGGATCCTACGAGCAGTACTTC
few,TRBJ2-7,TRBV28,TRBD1,CASRSRGPYEQYF,TGTGCCAGCAGATCCAGGGGGCCCTACGAGCAGTACTTC
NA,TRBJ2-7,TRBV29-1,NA,CSVGGGTEKSYEQYF,TGCAGCGTTGGGGGCGGGACAGAGAAATCCTACGAGCAGTACTTC
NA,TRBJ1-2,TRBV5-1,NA,CASSLEKGGYTF,TGCGCCAGCAGCTTGGAGAAGGGCGGCTACACCTTC
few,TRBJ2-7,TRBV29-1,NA,CSVGEQGYEQYF,TGCAGCGTTGGGGAACAGGGTTACGAGCAGTACTTC
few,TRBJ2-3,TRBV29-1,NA,CSVARQTDTQYF,TGCAGCGTTGCTCGTCAGACAGATACGCAGTATTTT
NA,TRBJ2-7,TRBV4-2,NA,CASSQDSASSYEQYF,TGTGCCAGCAGCCAAGATTCTGCAAGCTCCTACGAGCAGTACTTC
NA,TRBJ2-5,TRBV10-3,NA,CAISESAASFYNEQYF,TGTGCCATCAGTGAGTCTGCTGCGTCGTTCTACAATGAGCAGTACTTC
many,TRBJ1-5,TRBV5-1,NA,CASSLAGNQPQHF,TGTGCCAGCAGTTTGGCCGGGAATCAGCCCCAGCATTTT
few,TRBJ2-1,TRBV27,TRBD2,CASRTGTSGYNEQFF,TGTGCCAGCAGAACCGGGACTAGCGGTTACAATGAGCAGTTCTTC
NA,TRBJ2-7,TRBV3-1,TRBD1,CASSQGDRYYEQYF,TGTGCCAGCAGCCAGGGGGACAGGTACTACGAGCAGTACTTC
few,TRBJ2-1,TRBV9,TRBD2,CASTPSGTNNEQFF,TGTGCCAGCACCCCGAGCGGGACCAACAATGAGCAGTTCTTC
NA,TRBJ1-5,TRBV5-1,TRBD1,CASSLTGGSQPQHF,TGCGCCAGCAGCTTGACAGGGGGCAGTCAGCCCCAGCATTTT
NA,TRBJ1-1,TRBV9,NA,CASSVGVRNTEAFF,TGTGCCAGCAGCGTGGGGGTGCGGAACACTGAAGCTTTCTTT
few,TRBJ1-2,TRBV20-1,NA,CSAATVDYGYTF,TGCAGTGCGGCAACAGTCGACTATGGCTACACCTTC
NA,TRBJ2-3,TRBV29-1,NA,CSVDGGIRTDTQYF,TGCAGCGTTGATGGTGGAATCCGCACAGATACGCAGTATTTT
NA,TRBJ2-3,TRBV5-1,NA,CASSLVQLTDTQYF,TGCGCCAGCAGCTTGGTCCAGCTCACAGATACGCAGTATTTT
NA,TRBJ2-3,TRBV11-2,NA,CASSLPQGPVRTQYF,TGTGCCAGCAGCTTACCACAGGGCCCCGTTAGGACGCAGTATTTT
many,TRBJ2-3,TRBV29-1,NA,CSVEDGPDTQYF,TGCAGCGTCGAGGACGGTCCTGATACGCAGTATTTT
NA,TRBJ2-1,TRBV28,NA,CASTHRAGLGDNEQFF,TGTGCCAGCACACATCGGGCGGGCTTAGGTGACAATGAGCAGTTCTTC
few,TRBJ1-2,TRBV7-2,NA,CASSFVKGGYTF,TGTGCCAGCAGCTTCGTAAAGGGTGGCTACACCTTC
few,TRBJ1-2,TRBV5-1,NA,CASSDWTKDYGYTF,TGCGCCAGCAGCGATTGGACAAAGGACTATGGCTACACCTTC
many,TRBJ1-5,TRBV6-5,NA,CASSYSRTDSNQPQHF,TGTGCCAGCAGTTACTCCCGGACAGATAGCAATCAGCCCCAGCATTTT
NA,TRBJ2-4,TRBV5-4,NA,CASSLFALAKNIQYF,TGTGCCAGCAGCTTGTTTGCCCTAGCCAAAAACATTCAGTACTTC
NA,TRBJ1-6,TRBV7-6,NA,CASSAREGNNSPPHF,TGTGCCAGCAGCGCGAGGGAGGGGAATAATTCACCCCCCCACTTT
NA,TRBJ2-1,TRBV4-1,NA,CASSQITKLHEQFF,TGCGCCAGCAGCCAGATAACAAAGCTCCATGAGCAGTTCTTC